Listed below are T cell receptor beta chains from one sample, sequenced in a study of T cell repertoires in cytomegalovirus infection. Each CDR3 protein gets one entry after TCRdb re-called the reads with MiXCR. In the table there are some 560,000 distinct CDR3 sequences, approximately 40% of which are singletons. No antigen has been identified for these receptors. Sequencing used cultured PBMCs, obtained from culture after CMV antigen stimulation. Source of these receptors: a human donor in good health (CMV status not recorded). Some clones in this sample may be carry-over from other donors' samples. The CDR3 runs from the conserved cysteine through the conserved F or W. The order of the fields is V gene, J gene, D gene, clone size, CDR3 DNA, CDR3 protein. The D gene is left open where the match is weak. The size field is filled for only some rows; it gives once, few, many or a size class.

TRBV7-9	TRBJ2-5	.	few	TGTGCCAGCAGCCCGACGGTCCGAGGGACCCAGTACTTC	CASSPTVRGTQYF
TRBV24-1	TRBJ2-1	.	.	TGTGCCACCAGTGGTTGGGGCCCTGACAATGAGCAGTTCTTC	CATSGWGPDNEQFF
TRBV6-2/TRBV6-3	TRBJ2-5	TRBD2	.	TGTGCCAGCAGTTACCGGGGGGGGGGTCCCGGCCAAGAGACCCAGTACTTC	CASSYRGGGPGQETQYF
TRBV2	TRBJ2-5	TRBD2	.	TGTGCCAGCAGTGAGACTAGCGGGGGGGCCTGGGGAGAGACCCAGTACTTC	CASSETSGGAWGETQYF
TRBV7-2	TRBJ1-5	.	.	TGTGCCAGCAGCTATCATGGGGGGTGGCCGATGGGTCAGCCCCAGCATTTT	CASSYHGGWPMGQPQHF
TRBV29-1	TRBJ1-1	TRBD1	.	TGCAGCGTTGTTGTCCGGGGACAGGAACTTGAAGCTTTCTTT	CSVVVRGQELEAFF
TRBV20-1	TRBJ2-3	.	few	TGCAGTGCTAGAGCGGGTACCACAGATACGCAGTATTTT	CSARAGTTDTQYF
TRBV7-3	TRBJ2-3	.	.	TGTGCCAGCAGCTTGGGGACACCTAACACAGATACGCAGTATTTT	CASSLGTPNTDTQYF
TRBV7-9	TRBJ1-5	.	.	TGTGCCAGCAGCGCTACAGGGTCCAATCAGCCCCAGCATTTT	CASSATGSNQPQHF
TRBV7-8	TRBJ2-3	.	.	TGTGCCAGCTACGAGGGGGGGCCTCCAGATACGCAGTATTTT	CASYEGGPPDTQYF
TRBV27	TRBJ1-5	TRBD1	.	TGTGCCAGCAGTTCGACAGGGGTAGTAGGCAATCAGCCCCAGCATTTT	CASSSTGVVGNQPQHF
TRBV15	TRBJ1-4	.	.	TGTGCCACCAGCAGCCCTCCCCAGGGAGGCAATGAAAAACTGTTTTTT	CATSSPPQGGNEKLFF